Described below is a single T cell receptor (beta chain) sequence and its context. The antigen is not known. This CDR3 is built from 14 residues. The sample comes from a study of post-analysis software for immune sequencing data. Whole-study results and caveats: Included in a set of roughly five TRBV segments more frequent in patients than controls were TRBV5-6, TRBV5-1 and TRBV20-1. Under the F measure, samples that were prepared in one batch clustered strongly together. Versus controls, multiple sclerosis patients showed significantly lower diversity (normalized Chao1).

Carried by the TCR beta cDNA libraries were unique molecular identifiers. From approximately 0.95 to 9.8 million T cells, a few hundred thousand cDNA molecules were obtained. TCRdb redid the calling of the PCR reads with MiXCR, one entry per CDR3 protein. The sample carries 750,000 to 950,000 distinct CDR3 sequences, under 70% recorded once. Sample: blood. The sequence was collected from a girl between 10 and 17 years old with multiple sclerosis. This chain uses TRBV21-1 with TRBJ1-2. TRBV21-1 is listed as a pseudogene. DNA for the CDR3: TGTGCCAGCAGCAAAGATCAGTCGGTAACTGGCTACACCTTC. Its protein is CASSKDQSVTGYTF.